These 17 T cell receptor beta chains came from one sample sequenced in a study of T cell changes during pregnancy in multiple sclerosis. Here immunoSEQ multiplex PCR was the method, and the copy in TCRdb shows in-frame clones only, minus some. The data contain around 49,000 clones, more than 85% of them singletons. Material: CD8+ T cells from peripheral blood mononuclear cells, obtained in the first trimester of pregnancy. The receptors were sampled from a female donor with multiple sclerosis, enrolled in a pregnancy study.

V and J are TRBV9 and TRBJ2-1; TRBD2 matches 10 bases. This CDR3 is 13 amino acids long. Per the germline V gene, CDR1 is SGDLS and CDR2 is YYNGEE. J lost 6 bases, V lost 6 bases, and 3 bases had no gene match. In DNA, the CDR3 is TGTGCCAGCACCAGCGGGAGGGGCAATGAGCAGTTCTTC. This sequence encodes CASTSGRGNEQFF.

The chain recombines TRBV28 with TRBJ1-1; 8 nucleotides align to TRBD1. V dropped 5 bases and J dropped 6; count of bases not matched to a gene: 5. Germline V CDR1 and CDR2: MDHEN, SYDVKM. This CDR3 is built from 13 residues. The CDR3 is CASSRAGGPEAFF. CDR3 bases: TGTGCCAGCAGTCGGGCAGGGGGCCCTGAAGCTTTCTTT.

The chain carries TRBV27 and TRBJ2-7, with a weak D call TRBD1 (6 bases). Germline assignment: CDR1 MNHEY and CDR2 SMNVEV (reference sequence). V lost 4 bases, J lost 5 bases, and 9 bases lay in between. This CDR3 is built from 12 residues. The CDR3 DNA reads as TGTGCCAGCAGTTCAGGGGTGGACGAGCAGTACTTC. This encodes CASSSGVDEQYF.

The chain is built from TRBV19 and TRBJ2-7; TRBD2 might be the D (5 bases). The V end lost 3 bases, the J end lost 3 bases, and 15 bases lay between the germline ends. CDR1 is LNHDA and CDR2 is SQIVND in the germline V gene (reference sequence). CDR3 length: 15 amino acids. Here the CDR3 reads CASSMRGLVNYEQYF. For the CDR3, the DNA is TGTGCCAGTAGTATGCGCGGGCTAGTCAACTACGAGCAGTACTTC.

V is TRBV2 and J is TRBJ2-7; no definite D call. There are 13 residues in the CDR3. Germline V lookup: CDR1 SNHLY, CDR2 FYNNEI. V shed 5 bases and J shed 1 base, with 9 bases lying between them. The CDR3 spells CASSLVGSYEQYF. CDR3 sequence (DNA): TGTGCCAGCAGTTTGGTCGGTTCCTACGAGCAGTACTTC. The full variable domain, in which reference TRBV2 and TRBJ2-7 provide the parts outside the CDR3, is EPEVTQTPSHQVTQMGQEVILRCVPISNHLYFYWYRQILGQKVEFLVSFYNNEISEKSEIFDDQFSVERPDGSNFTLKIRSTKLEDSAMYFCASSLVGSYEQYFGPGTRLTVT.

The chain uses TRBV28 and TRBJ2-3, with 8 bases fitting TRBD1. CDR1 is MDHEN and CDR2 is SYDVKM in the germline V gene. V shed 6 bases, J shed 0 bases, and the junction held 5 bases outside the gene matches. The CDR3 is 15 amino acids. CDR3 nucleotide sequence: TGTGCCAGCAGAAGGACAGGGACTAGCACAGATACGCAGTATTTT. Residues: CASRRTGTSTDTQYF.

CDR3 sequence: CASSPEQGTNTGELFF. CDR3 sequence (DNA): TGTGCCAGTAGTCCGGAACAGGGAACGAACACCGGGGAGCTGTTTTTT. The chain couples TRBV19 to TRBJ2-2, with a tentative D call TRBD1 (6 bases). Per the germline V gene, CDR1 is LNHDA and CDR2 is SQIVND (reference sequence). The V and J ends lost 5 bases and 0 bases respectively, with 13 bases between them. This CDR3 contains 16 residues.

The chain is built from TRBV5-8 and TRBJ1-2; D not certain. This CDR3 region has 13 residues. V was shortened by 4 bases and J by 3 bases, with 10 bases between the two germline ends. Per germline, CDR1 SGHTS and CDR2 YDEGEE. CDR3 bases: TGTGCCAGCAGCCACAGCGGGTACTATGGCTACACCTTC. Its translation: CASSHSGYYGYTF.

The V gene is TRBV5-1, the J gene TRBJ2-7; 8 nucleotides line up with TRBD1. The CDR3 contains 15 residues. The germline V gene has CDR1 SGHRS and CDR2 YFSETQ. J lost 1 base, V lost 4 bases, and 7 bases had no gene match. The CDR3 sequence is CASSTETGVSYEQYF. The CDR3 bases are TGCGCCAGCAGCACGGAGACAGGGGTATCCTACGAGCAGTACTTC.

CDR3 DNA sequence: TGCGCCAGCAGCCAAGCCCAGGGAGGGGGGCCTGGAAACACCATATATTTT. This translates into CASSQAQGGGPGNTIYF. The J gene is TRBJ1-3, the V gene TRBV4-1; TRBD1 is a possible D gene (6 bases). The CDR3 covers 17 residues. Germline V gene data show CDR1 as MGHRA and CDR2 as YSYEKL. Trimming removed 1 base from V and 2 bases from J, with 15 bases in between.

The chain recombines TRBV14 with TRBJ2-7; 7 nucleotides match TRBD1. Germline CDR1 and CDR2: SGHDN and FVKESK. This CDR3 has 12 amino acids. The J segment lost 6 bases and the V segment lost 6 bases, leaving 5 bases of the junction unmatched. The CDR3, as DNA: TGTGCCAGCAGTCCGACAGGGCTCGAGCAGTACTTC. This gives the protein CASSPTGLEQYF. Using reference TRBV14 and TRBJ2-7 for the parts outside the CDR3, the full variable domain is EAGVTQFPSHSVIEKGQTVTLRCDPISGHDNLYWYRRVMGKEIKFLLHFVKESKQDESGMPNNRFLAERTGGTYSTLKVQPAELEDSGVYFCASSPTGLEQYFGPGTRLTVT.

The chain couples TRBV29-1 to TRBJ1-1; 7 bases align to TRBD1. Germline CDR1 is SQVTM and CDR2 is ANQGSEA. The V gene end was trimmed by 7 bases and the J gene end by 2 bases; junction bases not matched to a gene: 13. This CDR3 contains 15 residues. CDR3 residues: CSASSGTALNTEAFF. The CDR3 DNA reads as TGCAGCGCTTCCTCCGGGACAGCGCTTAACACTGAAGCTTTCTTT.

This clone showed up just once. The genes are TRBV7-3 and TRBJ2-7, with 8 bases fitting TRBD2. The CDR3 sequence is 13 residues long. With 5 bases clipped from V and 5 bases from J, the junction kept 5 bases outside the gene matches. CDR1 and CDR2 from the germline V gene are SGHTA and FQGTGA. The CDR3 region is CASSPTGGDEQYF. CDR3 nucleotide sequence: TGTGCCAGCAGCCCGACGGGGGGGGACGAGCAGTACTTC.

This clone came up a few times. This chain joins TRBV10-2 and TRBJ1-5, with TRBD1 matching 7 bases. With 6 bases clipped from V and 4 bases from J, the junction kept 3 bases outside the gene matches. This CDR3 spans 13 amino acids. The V gene's germline CDR1 is WSHSY and CDR2 SAAADI. The CDR3 reads CASSGTENQPQHF. DNA of the CDR3: TGCGCCAGCAGCGGGACAGAGAATCAGCCCCAGCATTTT.

The V call is TRBV21-1, the J call TRBJ2-7; TRBD1 was called by the table and not checked on the DNA. TRBV21-1 has pseudogene status. There are 16 residues in the CDR3. CDR3 protein: CASSNNQGMGFSEQYF. The CDR3 DNA reads TGTGCCAGCAGCAACAACCAGGGTATGGGGTTTTCCGAGCAGTACTTC.

The chain uses TRBV28 and TRBJ1-1; D possibly corresponds to TRBD1 (5 bases). V shed 3 bases and J shed 1 base, with 12 bases lying between them. The CDR3 runs 15 residues. The germline gives CDR1 MDHEN, CDR2 SYDVKM. CDR3 sequence reads: CASSFAGLGNTEAFF. In DNA form, the CDR3 reads TGTGCCAGCAGTTTCGCGGGACTCGGGAACACTGAAGCTTTCTTT.

The V gene is TRBV27, the J gene TRBJ1-2; TRBD1 agrees at 10 bases. The length of the CDR3 is 16 residues. J gave up 6 bases and V 7 bases, and 14 bases lay outside the gene matches. Germline CDR1 reads MNHEY; CDR2 reads SMNVEV (reference sequence). The CDR3 bases are TGTGCCAGCACCCTCATCGGGACAGGGGCCCTGGATGGCTACACCTTC. Translation gives CASTLIGTGALDGYTF.